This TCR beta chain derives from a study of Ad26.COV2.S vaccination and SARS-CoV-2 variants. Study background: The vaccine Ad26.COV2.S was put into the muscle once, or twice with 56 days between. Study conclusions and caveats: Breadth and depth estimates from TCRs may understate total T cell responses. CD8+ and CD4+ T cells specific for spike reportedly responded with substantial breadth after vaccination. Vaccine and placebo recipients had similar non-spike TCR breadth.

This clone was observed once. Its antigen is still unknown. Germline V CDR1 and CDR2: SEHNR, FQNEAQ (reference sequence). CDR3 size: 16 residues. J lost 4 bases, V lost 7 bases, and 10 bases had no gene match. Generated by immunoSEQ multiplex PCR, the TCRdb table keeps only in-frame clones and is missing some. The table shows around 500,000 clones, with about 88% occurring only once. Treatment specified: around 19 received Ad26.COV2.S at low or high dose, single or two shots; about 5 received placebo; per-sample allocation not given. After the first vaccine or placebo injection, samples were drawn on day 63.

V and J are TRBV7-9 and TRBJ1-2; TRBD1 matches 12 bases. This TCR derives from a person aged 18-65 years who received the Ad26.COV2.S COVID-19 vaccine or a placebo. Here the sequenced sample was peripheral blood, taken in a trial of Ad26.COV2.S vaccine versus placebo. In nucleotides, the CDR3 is TGTGCCAGCACCCCACCGGGACAGGGGGCTTTCTATGGCTACACCTTC. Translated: CASTPPGQGAFYGYTF.